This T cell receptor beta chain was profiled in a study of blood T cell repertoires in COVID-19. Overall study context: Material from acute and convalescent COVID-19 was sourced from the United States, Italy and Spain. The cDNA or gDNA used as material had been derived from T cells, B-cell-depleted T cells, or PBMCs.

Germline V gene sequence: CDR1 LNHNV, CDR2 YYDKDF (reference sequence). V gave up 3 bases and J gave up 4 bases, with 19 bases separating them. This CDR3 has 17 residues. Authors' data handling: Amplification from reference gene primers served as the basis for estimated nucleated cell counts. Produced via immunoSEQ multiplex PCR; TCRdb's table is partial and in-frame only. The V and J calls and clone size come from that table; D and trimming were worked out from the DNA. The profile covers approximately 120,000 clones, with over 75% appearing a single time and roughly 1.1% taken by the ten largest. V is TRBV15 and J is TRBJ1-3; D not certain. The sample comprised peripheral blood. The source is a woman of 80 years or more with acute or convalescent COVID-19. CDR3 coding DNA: TGTGCCACCAGCAGGGAGAGCGGGCCTCTGAAGGGAAACACCATATATTTT. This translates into CATSRESGPLKGNTIYF.